This entry lists 15 T cell receptor beta chains sequenced from one sample in a study of beta chain features in type 1 diabetes. Expressed TCRB transcripts were sequenced because the isolated RNA had all been reverse transcribed beforehand. TCRdb keeps only in-frame clones here, not all; method: immunoSEQ multiplex PCR. The sample lists over 350,000 clones; around 15% were seen once. Source material: naive CD4+ T cells from blood. The origin of the receptors is a woman aged 18-29 years in good health.

The rearrangement links TRBV7-8 to TRBJ2-6; perhaps TRBD2 as D (6 bases). The CDR3 sequence is 16 residues long. Trimming pared 1 base from V and 5 bases from J, leaving 12 bases between. The germline V gene encodes CDR1 SGHVS and CDR2 FQNEAQ. CDR3 nucleotides: TGTGCCAGCAGCTTAGGCGGGGTGGGTAGGGCCAACGTCCTGACTTTC. Translated: CASSLGGVGRANVLTF.

Comment on this clone: Other DNA variants within this sample encode the same CDR3. The rearrangement uses TRBV29-1 and TRBJ1-1; D unresolved. Germline V gene lookup returns CDR1 SQVTM and CDR2 ANQGSEA. This CDR3 contains 12 residues. Trimming removed 6 bases at V and 1 base at J, with 9 bases between. Written as DNA, the CDR3 is TGCAGCGTCGGGAGGGAGAACACTGAAGCTTTCTTT. Translated: CSVGRENTEAFF.

This clone showed up just a few times. This rearrangement joins TRBV9 to TRBJ1-5, with TRBD1 identical over 8 bases. V lost 0 bases, J lost 6 bases, and 2 bases stayed unmatched. CDR3 length equals 14 residues. CDR1 is SGDLS, CDR2 YYNGEE, per germline. Written as DNA, the CDR3 is TGTGCCAGCAGCGTAGCAGGGGGCAGTCAGCCCCAGCATTTT. Amino acids: CASSVAGGSQPQHF.

The gene calls are TRBV5-1 and TRBJ2-7, with D perhaps TRBD1 (6 bases). Germline lookup yields CDR1 SGHRS and CDR2 YFSETQ. Between the trimmed V and J ends, which lost 4 bases and 3 bases, there was a span of 17 bases. This CDR3 has 15 amino acids. CDR3 region: CASSPTGTGSYEQYF. CDR3 sequence (DNA): TGCGCCAGCAGCCCCACCGGTACAGGGAGCTACGAGCAGTACTTC.

The chain combines TRBV29-1 with TRBJ1-1; D remains unclear. Trimming took 7 bases from V and 1 from J, leaving 10 bases between them. Germline CDR1 reads SQVTM; CDR2 reads ANQGSEA. This CDR3 is 12 amino acids long. CDR3 DNA sequence: TGCAGCGCTTGGGAGGGGAACACTGAAGCTTTCTTT. Its translation: CSAWEGNTEAFF.

V gene TRBV5-1 combines with J gene TRBJ2-3; 12 bases agree with TRBD2. CDR1 is SGHRS and CDR2 is YFSETQ in the germline V gene. This CDR3 has 17 residues. V was pared by 3 bases and J by 2 bases, with 7 bases of the junction left unmatched. CDR3 sequence (DNA): TGCGCCAGCAGCTACCCCGGACTAGCGGGAACCACAGATACGCAGTATTTT. Residues: CASSYPGLAGTTDTQYF.

This clone was observed a few times. The chain uses TRBV30 and TRBJ2-7; 11 bases fit TRBD1. Trimming cost V 5 bases and J 7 bases; bases outside gene matches: 4. This CDR3 has 12 amino acids. The germline CDR1 and CDR2 sequences are GTSNPN and SVGIG (reference sequence). CDR3 sequence (DNA): TGTGCCTGGGGACAGGGGGCTTGGGAGCAGTACTTC. This gives the protein CAWGQGAWEQYF.

This clone was found a few times. V and J are TRBV28 and TRBJ2-7; 12 nucleotides line up with TRBD2. Trimming removed 6 bases from V and 4 bases from J; junction bases left unmatched: 4. The CDR3 is 14 residues long. Germline V gene data show CDR1 as MDHEN and CDR2 as SYDVKM. The CDR3 coding sequence is TGTGCCAGCAGCCCTAGCGGGAGGGGGTACGAGCAGTACTTC. Protein product: CASSPSGRGYEQYF.

A few counts support this clone. The gene calls are TRBV29-1 and TRBJ2-1; TRBD2 agrees at 8 bases. Germline V gene sequence: CDR1 SQVTM, CDR2 ANQGSEA. CDR3 length: 15 residues. V was clipped by 4 bases and J by 0 bases; unmatched bases: 5. The CDR3 DNA sequence: TGCAGCGTTGCCAGACTAGCGAGCTCCTACAATGAGCAGTTCTTC. Translated, it gives CSVARLASSYNEQFF.

The V and J genes are TRBV4-1 and TRBJ2-7, with D possibly TRBD1 on 6 matching bases. Germline lookup yields CDR1 MGHRA and CDR2 YSYEKL. CDR3 length: 15 residues. V was pared by 0 bases and J by 4 bases, with 13 bases between. CDR3 loop: CASSQEGAINYEQYF. Here the CDR3 DNA reads TGCGCCAGCAGCCAAGAGGGGGCCATCAATTACGAGCAGTACTTC.

V is TRBV18 and J is TRBJ2-5, with D perhaps matching TRBD2 (5 bases). Germline V CDR1 and CDR2: KGHSH, LQKENI. V lost 3 bases, J lost 5 bases, and 10 bases lay in between. This CDR3 has 13 amino acids. In nucleotides, the CDR3 is TGTGCCAGCTCACCCCCGGGATGGGAGACCCAGTACTTC. This codes for CASSPPGWETQYF.

This clone has just a few counts. The gene calls are TRBV28 and TRBJ2-6, with unresolved D. The ends were cut back, 3 bases at V and 2 bases at J, with 8 bases in the middle. The CDR3 consists of 15 residues. In germline, CDR1 is MDHEN, CDR2 SYDVKM. The DNA for the CDR3 is TGTGCCAGCAGTTTGAGAGATGCTGGGGCCAACGTCCTGACTTTC. Translated, it gives CASSLRDAGANVLTF.

The chain recombines TRBV5-1 with TRBJ1-2, with 10 bases that match TRBD1. This CDR3 comprises 15 residues. The V gene end was trimmed by 5 bases and the J gene end by 8 bases; junction bases not matched to a gene: 12. Germline loops: CDR1 SGHRS, CDR2 YFSETQ. The CDR3 DNA sequence: TGCGCCAGCAGTCCGCCGACCGGGACAGGGGTCGGCTACACCTTC. Translation: CASSPPTGTGVGYTF.

The chain joins TRBV19 to TRBJ1-5; no reliable D call. There are 13 residues in the CDR3. Trimming pared 4 bases from V and 4 bases from J, leaving 8 bases between. CDR1 is LNHDA and CDR2 is SQIVND in the germline V gene (reference sequence). The CDR3 DNA reads as TGTGCCAGTAGTACTTACAGAAATCAGCCCCAGCATTTT. Translation: CASSTYRNQPQHF. The entire variable domain, with the rest obtained from reference TRBV19 and TRBJ1-5, is as follows: DGGITQSPKYLFRKEGQNVTLSCEQNLNHDAMYWYRQDPGQGLRLIYYSQIVNDFQKGDIAEGYSVSREKKESFPLTVTSAQKNPTAFYLCASSTYRNQPQHFGDGTRLSIL.

V gene TRBV18 combines with J gene TRBJ2-1; no reliable D call. With 3 bases removed from V and 7 bases from J, the gap between germline ends came to 13 bases. CDR3 length equals 14 residues. Germline loops: CDR1 KGHSH, CDR2 LQKENI. CDR3 nucleotide sequence: TGTGCCAGCTCACCCAGCGCCACGGTGAATGAGCAGTTCTTC. It yields the protein CASSPSATVNEQFF.